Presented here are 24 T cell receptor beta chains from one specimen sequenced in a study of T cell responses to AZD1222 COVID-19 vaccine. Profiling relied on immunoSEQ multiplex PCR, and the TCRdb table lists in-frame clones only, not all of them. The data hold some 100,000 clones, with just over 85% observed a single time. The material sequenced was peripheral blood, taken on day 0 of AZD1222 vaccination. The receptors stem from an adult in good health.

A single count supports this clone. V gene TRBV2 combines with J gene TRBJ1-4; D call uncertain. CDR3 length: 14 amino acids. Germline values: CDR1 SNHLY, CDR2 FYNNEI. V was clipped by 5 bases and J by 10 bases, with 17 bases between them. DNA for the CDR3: TGTGCCAGCAGTCCGTCGACCGGGGTGAGAAAACTGTTTTTT. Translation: CASSPSTGVRKLFF.

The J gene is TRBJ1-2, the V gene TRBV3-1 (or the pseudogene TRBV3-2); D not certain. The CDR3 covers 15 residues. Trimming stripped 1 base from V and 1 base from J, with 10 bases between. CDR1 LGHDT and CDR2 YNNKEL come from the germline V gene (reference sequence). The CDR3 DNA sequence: TGTGCCAGCAGCCAAGGAGTCTGGAGTAACTATGGCTACACCTTC. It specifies CASSQGVWSNYGYTF.

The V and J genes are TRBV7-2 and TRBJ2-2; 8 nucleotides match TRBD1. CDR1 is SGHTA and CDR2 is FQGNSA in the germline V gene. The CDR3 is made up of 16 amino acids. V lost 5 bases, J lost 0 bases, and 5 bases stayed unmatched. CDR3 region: CASSPRQGTNTGELFF. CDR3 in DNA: TGTGCCAGCAGCCCCAGACAGGGGACGAACACCGGGGAGCTGTTTTTT. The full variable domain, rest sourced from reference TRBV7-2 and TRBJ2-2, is GAGVSQSPSNKVTEKGKDVELRCDPISGHTALYWYRQSLGQGLEFLIYFQGNSAPDKSGLPSDRFSAERTGGSVSTLTIQRTQQEDSAVYLCASSPRQGTNTGELFFGEGSRLTVL.

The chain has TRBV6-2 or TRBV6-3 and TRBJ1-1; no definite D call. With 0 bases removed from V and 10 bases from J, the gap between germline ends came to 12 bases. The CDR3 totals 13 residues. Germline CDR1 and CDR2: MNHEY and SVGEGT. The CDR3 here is CASSYSASGIAFF. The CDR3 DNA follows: TGTGCCAGCAGTTACTCTGCGTCGGGTATAGCTTTCTTT.

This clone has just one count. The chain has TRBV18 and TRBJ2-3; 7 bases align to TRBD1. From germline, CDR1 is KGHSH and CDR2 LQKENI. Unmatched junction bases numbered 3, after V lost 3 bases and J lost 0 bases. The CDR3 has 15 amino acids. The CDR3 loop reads CASSPDRLSTDTQYF. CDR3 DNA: TGTGCCAGCTCACCGGACAGGCTTAGCACAGATACGCAGTATTTT. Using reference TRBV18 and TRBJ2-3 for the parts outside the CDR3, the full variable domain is NAGVMQNPRHLVRRRGQEARLRCSPMKGHSHVYWYRQLPEEGLKFMVYLQKENIIDESGMPKERFSAEFPKEGPSILRIQQVVRGDSAAYFCASSPDRLSTDTQYFGPGTRLTVL.

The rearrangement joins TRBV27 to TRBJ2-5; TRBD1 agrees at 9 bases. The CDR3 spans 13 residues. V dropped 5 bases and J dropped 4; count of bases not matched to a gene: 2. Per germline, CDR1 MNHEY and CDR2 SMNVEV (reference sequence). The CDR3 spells CASSHRGRETQYF. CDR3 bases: TGTGCCAGCAGTCACAGGGGGCGAGAGACCCAGTACTTC.

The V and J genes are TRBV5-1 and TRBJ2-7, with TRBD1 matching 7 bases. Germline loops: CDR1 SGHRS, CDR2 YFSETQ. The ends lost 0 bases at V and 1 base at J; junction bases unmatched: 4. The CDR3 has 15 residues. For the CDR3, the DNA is TGCGCCAGCAGCTTGGACCCAGGGGGATCCTACGAGCAGTACTTC. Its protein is CASSLDPGGSYEQYF.

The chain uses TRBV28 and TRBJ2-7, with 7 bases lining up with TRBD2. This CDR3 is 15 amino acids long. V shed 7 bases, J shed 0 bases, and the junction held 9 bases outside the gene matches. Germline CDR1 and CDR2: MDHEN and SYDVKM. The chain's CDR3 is CASTTHGGSSYEQYF. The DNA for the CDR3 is TGTGCCAGCACCACGCATGGCGGGAGCTCCTACGAGCAGTACTTC.

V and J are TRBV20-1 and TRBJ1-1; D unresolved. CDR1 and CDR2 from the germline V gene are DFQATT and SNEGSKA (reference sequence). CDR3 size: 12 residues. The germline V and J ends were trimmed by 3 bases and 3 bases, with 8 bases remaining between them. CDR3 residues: CSASPGYTEAFF. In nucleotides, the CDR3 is TGCAGTGCTAGTCCGGGCTACACTGAAGCTTTCTTT.

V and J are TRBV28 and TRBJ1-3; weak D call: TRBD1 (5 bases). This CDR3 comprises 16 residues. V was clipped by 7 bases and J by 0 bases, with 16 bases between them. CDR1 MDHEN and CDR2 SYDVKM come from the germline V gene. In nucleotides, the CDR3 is TGTGCCAGCACCCCCCCACAAGGGACCTCTGGAAACACCATATATTTT. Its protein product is CASTPPQGTSGNTIYF.

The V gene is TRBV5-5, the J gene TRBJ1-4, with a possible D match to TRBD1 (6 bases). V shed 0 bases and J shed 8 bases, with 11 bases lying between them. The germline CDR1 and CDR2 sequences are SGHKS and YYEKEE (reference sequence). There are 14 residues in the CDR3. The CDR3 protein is CASSLAGAGEKLFF. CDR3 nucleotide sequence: TGTGCCAGCAGCTTGGCAGGGGCGGGGGAAAAACTGTTTTTT.

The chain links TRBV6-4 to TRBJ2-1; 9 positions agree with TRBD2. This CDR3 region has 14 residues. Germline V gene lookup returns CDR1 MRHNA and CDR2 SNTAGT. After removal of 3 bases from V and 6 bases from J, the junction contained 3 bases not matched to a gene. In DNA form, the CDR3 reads TGTGCCAGCAGTGAGCTAGCGGGGTTCAATGAGCAGTTCTTC. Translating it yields CASSELAGFNEQFF.

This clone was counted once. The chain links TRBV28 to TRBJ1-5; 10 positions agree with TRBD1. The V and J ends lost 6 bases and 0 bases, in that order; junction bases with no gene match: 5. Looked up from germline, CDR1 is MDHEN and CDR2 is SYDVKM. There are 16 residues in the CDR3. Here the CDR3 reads CASSGQGGVSNQPQHF. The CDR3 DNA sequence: TGTGCCAGCAGCGGACAGGGGGGAGTTAGCAATCAGCCCCAGCATTTT.

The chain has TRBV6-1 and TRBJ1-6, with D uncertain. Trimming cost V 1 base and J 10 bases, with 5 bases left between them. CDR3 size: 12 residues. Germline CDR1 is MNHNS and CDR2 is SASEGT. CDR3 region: CASSEVRSPLHF. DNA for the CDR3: TGTGCCAGCAGTGAAGTTCGGTCACCCCTCCACTTT.

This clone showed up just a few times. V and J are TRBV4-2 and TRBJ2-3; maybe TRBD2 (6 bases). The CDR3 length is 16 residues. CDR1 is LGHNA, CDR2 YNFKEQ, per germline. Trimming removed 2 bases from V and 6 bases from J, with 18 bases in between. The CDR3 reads CASSQPRGGTGDTQYF. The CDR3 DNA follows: TGTGCCAGCAGCCAACCGAGGGGCGGGACGGGGGATACGCAGTATTTT.

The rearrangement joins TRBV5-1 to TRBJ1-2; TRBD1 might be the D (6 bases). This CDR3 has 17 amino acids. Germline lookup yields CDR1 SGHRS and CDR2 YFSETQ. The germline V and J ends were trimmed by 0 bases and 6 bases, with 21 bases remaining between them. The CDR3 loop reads CASSLAVSGGAVDGYTF. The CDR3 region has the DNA TGCGCCAGCAGCTTGGCGGTCTCTGGGGGCGCCGTGGATGGCTACACCTTC.

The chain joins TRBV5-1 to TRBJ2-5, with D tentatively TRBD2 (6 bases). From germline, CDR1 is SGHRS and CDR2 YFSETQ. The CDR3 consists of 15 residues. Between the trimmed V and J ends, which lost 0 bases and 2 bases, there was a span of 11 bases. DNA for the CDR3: TGCGCCAGCAGCTTGGCGGCGGGGAGTCAAGAGACCCAGTACTTC. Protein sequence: CASSLAAGSQETQYF.

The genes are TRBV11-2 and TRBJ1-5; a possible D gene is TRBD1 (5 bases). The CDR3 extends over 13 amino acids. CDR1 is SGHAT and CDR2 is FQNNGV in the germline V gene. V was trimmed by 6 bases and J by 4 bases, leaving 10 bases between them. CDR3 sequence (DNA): TGTGCCAGCAGGTGGGGGGGTAATCAGCCCCAGCATTTT. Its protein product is CASRWGGNQPQHF. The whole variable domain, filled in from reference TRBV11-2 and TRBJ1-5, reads EAGVAQSPRYKIIEKRQSVAFWCNPISGHATLYWYQQILGQGPKLLIQFQNNGVVDDSQLPKDRFSAERLKGVDSTLKIQPAKLEDSAVYLCASRWGGNQPQHFGDGTRLSIL.

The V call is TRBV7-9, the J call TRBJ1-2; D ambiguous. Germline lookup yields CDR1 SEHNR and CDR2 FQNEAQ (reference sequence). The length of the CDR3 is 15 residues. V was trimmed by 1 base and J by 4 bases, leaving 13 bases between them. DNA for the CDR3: TGTGCCAGCAGCTTAGAAATAGGTGGCCTCTATGGCTACACCTTC. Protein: CASSLEIGGLYGYTF.

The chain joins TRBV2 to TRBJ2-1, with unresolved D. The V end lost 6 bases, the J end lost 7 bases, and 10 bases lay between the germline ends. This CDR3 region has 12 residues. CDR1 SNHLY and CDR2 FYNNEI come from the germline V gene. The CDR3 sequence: CASSRTRNEQFF. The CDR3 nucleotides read TGTGCCAGCAGCAGAACTCGGAATGAGCAGTTCTTC.

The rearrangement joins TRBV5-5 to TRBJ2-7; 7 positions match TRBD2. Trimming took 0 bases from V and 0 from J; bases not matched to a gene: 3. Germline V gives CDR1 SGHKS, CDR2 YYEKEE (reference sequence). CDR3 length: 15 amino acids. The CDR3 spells CASSLGLAASYEQYF. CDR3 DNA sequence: TGTGCCAGCAGCTTGGGGCTAGCGGCCTCCTACGAGCAGTACTTC.

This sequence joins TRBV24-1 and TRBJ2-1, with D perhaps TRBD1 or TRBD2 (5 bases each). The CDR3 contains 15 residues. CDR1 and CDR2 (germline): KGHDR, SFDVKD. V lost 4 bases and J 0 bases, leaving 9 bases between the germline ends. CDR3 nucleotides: TGTGCCACCAGTGAGTCAGGGAGCTCCTACAATGAGCAGTTCTTC. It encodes CATSESGSSYNEQFF.

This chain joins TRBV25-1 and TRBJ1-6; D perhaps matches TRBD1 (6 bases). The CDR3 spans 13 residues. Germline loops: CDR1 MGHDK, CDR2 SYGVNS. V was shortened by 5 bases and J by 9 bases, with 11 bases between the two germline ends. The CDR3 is CASSQPDSSPLHF. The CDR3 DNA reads TGTGCCAGCAGTCAGCCGGACAGTTCACCCCTCCACTTT.

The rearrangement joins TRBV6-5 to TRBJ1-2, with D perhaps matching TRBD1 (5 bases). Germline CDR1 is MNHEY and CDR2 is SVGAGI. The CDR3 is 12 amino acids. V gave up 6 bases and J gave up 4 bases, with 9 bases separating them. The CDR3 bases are TGTGCCAGCAGATATCAGGGCTATGGCTACACCTTC. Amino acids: CASRYQGYGYTF.